This T cell receptor (beta chain) was obtained from a study of spatial heterogeneity in lung cancer. Study at large: Detection of beta-chain sequences consistently exceeded that of alpha-chain sequences.

Trimming cost V 5 bases and J 1 base, with 11 bases left between them. CDR3 length: 14 residues. The germline V gene encodes CDR1 SGHTA and CDR2 FQGNSA. Time point described: sample taken at primary tumor resection. Sequencing covered unsorted whole RNA taken from tumor, nontumor lung or frozen PBMC. The cohort: 65 to 80 early-stage, untreated non-small cell lung cancer patients. Unique molecular identifiers, one per molecule, were present on every TCR cDNA molecule. TCRdb reanalysed the 5' RACE reads using MiXCR and keeps one entry per CDR3 protein. The sample holds 25,000 to 30,000 distinct CDR3 sequences, around 8% seen once. Study-wide results and limits: More often at tumor resection than at routine follow-up, ubiquitous expanded tumor TCRs were detected in the blood.

The sample holds many counts of this clonotype. Its antigen remains unknown. The sample consisted of PBMCs, taken at surgery. The receptor was derived from a female donor with early-stage non-small cell lung cancer. V and J are TRBV7-2 and TRBJ1-1, with D possibly matching TRBD1 (5 bases). CDR3 region: CASSELTANTEAFF. The DNA of the CDR3 is TGTGCCAGCAGCGAATTGACAGCGAACACTGAAGCTTTCTTT.